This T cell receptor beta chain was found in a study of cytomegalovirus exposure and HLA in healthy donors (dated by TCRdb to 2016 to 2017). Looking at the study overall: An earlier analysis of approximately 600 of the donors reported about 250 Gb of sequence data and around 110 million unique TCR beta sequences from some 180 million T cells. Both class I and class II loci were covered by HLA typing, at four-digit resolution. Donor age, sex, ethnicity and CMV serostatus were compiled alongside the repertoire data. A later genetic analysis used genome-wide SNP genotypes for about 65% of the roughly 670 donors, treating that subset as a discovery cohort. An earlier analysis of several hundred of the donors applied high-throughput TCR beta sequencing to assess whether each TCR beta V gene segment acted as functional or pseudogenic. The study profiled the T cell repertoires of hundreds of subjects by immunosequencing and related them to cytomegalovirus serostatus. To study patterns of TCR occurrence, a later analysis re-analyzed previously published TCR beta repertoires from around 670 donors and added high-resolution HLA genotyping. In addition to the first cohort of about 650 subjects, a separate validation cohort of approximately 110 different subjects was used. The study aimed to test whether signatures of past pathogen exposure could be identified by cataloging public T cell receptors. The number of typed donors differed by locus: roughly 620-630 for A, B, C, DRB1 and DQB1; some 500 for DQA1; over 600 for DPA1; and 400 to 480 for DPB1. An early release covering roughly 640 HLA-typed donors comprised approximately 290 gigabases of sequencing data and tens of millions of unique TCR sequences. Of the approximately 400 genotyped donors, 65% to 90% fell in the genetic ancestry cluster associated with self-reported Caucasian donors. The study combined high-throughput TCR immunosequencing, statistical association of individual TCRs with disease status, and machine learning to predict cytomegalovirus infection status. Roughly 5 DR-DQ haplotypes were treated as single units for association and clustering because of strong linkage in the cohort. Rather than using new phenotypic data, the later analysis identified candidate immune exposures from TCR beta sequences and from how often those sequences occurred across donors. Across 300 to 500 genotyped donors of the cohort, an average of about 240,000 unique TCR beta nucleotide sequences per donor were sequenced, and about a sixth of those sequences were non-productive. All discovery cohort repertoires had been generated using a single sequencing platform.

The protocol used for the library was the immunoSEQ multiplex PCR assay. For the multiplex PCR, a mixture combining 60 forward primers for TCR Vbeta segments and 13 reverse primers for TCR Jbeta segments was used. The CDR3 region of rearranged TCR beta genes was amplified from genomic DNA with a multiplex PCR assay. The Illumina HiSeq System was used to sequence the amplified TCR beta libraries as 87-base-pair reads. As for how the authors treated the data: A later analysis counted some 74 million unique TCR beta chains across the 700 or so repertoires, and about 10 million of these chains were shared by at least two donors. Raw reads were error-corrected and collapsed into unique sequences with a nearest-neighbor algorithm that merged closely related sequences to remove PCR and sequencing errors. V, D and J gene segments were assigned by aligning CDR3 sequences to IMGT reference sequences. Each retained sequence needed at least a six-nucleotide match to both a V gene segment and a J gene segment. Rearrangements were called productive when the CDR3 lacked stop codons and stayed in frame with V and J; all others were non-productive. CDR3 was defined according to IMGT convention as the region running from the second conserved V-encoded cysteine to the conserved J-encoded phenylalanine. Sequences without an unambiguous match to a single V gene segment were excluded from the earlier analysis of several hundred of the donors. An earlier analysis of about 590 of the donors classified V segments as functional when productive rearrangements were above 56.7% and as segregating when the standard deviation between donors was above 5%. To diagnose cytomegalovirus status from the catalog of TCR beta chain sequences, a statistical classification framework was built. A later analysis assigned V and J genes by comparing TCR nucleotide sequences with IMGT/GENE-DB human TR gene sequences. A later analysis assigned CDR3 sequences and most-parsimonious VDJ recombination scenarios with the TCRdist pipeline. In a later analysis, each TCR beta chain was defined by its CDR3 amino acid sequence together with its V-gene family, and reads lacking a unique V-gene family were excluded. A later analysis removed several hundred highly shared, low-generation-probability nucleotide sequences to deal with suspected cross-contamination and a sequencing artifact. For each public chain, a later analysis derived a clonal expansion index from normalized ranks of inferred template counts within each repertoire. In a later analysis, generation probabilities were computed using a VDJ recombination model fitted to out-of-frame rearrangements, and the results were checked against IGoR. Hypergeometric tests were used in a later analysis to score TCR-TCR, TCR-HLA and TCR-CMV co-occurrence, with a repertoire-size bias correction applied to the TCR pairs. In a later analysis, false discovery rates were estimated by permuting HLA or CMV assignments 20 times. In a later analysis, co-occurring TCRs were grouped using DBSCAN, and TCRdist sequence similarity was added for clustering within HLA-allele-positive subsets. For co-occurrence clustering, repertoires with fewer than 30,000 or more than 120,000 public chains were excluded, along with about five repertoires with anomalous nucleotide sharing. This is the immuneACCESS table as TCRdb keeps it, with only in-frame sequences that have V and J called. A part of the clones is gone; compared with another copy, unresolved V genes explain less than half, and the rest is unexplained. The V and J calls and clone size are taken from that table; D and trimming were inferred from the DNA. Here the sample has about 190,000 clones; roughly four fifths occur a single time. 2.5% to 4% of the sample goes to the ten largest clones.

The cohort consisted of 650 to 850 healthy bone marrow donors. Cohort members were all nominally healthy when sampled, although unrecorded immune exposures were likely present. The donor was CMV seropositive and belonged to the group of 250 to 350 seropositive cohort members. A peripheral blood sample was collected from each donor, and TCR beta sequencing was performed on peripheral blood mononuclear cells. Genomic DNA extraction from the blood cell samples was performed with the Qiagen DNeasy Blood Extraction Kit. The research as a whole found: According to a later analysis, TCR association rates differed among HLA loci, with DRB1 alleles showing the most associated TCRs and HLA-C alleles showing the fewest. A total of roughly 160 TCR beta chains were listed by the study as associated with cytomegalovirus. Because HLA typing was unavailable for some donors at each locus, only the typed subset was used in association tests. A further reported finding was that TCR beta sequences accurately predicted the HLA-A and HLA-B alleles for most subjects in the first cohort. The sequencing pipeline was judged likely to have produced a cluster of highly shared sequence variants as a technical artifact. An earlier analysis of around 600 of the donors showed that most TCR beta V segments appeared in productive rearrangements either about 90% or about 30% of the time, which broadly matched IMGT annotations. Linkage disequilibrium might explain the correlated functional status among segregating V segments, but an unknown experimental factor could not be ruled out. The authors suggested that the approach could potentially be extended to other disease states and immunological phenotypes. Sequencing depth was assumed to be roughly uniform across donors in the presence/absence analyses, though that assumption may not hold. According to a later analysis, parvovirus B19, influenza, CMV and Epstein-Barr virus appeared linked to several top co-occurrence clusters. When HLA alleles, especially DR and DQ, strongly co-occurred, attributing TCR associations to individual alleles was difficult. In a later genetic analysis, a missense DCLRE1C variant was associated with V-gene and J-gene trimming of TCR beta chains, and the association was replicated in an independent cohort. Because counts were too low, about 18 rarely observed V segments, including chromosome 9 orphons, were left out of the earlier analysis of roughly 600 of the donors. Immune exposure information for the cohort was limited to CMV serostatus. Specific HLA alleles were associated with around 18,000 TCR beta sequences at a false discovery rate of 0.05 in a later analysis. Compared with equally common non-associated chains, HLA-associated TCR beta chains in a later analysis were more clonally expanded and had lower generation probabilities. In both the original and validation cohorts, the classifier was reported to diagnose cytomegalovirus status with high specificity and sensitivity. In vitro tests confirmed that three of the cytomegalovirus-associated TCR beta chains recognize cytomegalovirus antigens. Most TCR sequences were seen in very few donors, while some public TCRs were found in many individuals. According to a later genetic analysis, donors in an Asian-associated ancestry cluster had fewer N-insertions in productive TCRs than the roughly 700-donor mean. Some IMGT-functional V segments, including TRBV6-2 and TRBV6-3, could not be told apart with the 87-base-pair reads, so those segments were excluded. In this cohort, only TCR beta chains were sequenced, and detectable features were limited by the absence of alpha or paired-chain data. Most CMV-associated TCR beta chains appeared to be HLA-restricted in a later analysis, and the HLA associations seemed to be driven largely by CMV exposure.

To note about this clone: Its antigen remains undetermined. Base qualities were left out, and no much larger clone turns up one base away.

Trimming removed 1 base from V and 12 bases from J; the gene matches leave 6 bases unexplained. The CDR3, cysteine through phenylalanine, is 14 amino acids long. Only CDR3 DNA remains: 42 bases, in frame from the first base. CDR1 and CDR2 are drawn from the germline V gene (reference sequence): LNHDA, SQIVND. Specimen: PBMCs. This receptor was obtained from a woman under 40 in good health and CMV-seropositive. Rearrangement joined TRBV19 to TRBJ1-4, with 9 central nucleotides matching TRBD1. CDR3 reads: CASSIGGTGTELFF. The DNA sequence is TGTGCCAGTAGTATAGGCGGGACAGGGACGGAACTGTTTTTT.